The clone carrying this T cell receptor (beta chain) has more than one count but fewer than ten. Trimming shortened V by 2 bases and J by 3 bases, and 14 bases separated the two germline ends. The CDR3 sequence is 16 residues long. From germline, CDR1 is MDHEN and CDR2 SYDVKM. The entirety of the isolated RNA underwent reverse transcription, so expressed TCRB transcripts were sequenced. Average reads for naive, central memory and regulatory T cell samples were about 3.57 million. Data came from immunoSEQ multiplex PCR; TCRdb stores just in-frame clones and leaves some out. The sample lists fewer than 400,000 clones, approximately 8.2% occurring once. The data belong to a study of beta chain features in type 1 diabetes.

This TCR was sampled from a woman aged 18-29 years in good health. The sample was central memory CD4+ T cells from blood. The rearrangement links TRBV28 to TRBJ2-1, with D possibly TRBD1 on 5 matching bases. The CDR3 spells CASSLRGAGYYNEQFF. CDR3 bases: TGTGCCAGCAGTTTAAGGGGCGCCGGGTACTACAATGAGCAGTTCTTC.